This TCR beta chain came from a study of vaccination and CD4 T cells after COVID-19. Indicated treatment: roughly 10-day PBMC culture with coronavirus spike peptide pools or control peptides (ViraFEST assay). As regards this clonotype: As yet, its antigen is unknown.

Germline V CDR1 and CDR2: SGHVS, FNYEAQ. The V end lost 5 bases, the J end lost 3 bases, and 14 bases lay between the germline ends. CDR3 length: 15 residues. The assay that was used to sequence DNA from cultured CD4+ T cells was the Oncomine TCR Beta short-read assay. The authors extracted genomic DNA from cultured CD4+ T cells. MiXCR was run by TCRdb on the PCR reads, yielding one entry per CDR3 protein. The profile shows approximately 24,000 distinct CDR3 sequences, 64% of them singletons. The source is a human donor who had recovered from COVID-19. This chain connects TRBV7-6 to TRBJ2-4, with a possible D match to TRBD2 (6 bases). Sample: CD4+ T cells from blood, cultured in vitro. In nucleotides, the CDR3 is TGTGCCAGCAGCCCCGGAGGTAGCGGCAAAAACATTCAGTACTTC. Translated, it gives CASSPGGSGKNIQYF.